This T cell receptor beta chain was captured by sequencing in a study of T-cell memory formation after mild COVID-19. Study-level results: Confirmation of SARS-CoV-2 specificity was lacking for second-wave clones peaking day 37.

Germline V CDR1 and CDR2: SEHNR, FQNEAQ (reference sequence). With 4 bases clipped from V and 3 bases from J, the junction kept 4 bases outside the gene matches. The CDR3 totals 17 residues. The 5'RACE method, run with constant-segment primers, produced TCR alpha and TCR beta cDNA libraries (carrying sample barcodes and UMIs). TCRdb itself ran the 5' RACE reads through MiXCR, one entry per CDR3 protein. This repertoire shows around 390,000 distinct CDR3 sequences, approximately 15% found once; its top ten account for about 22%. There are a few counts of this clonotype. As yet, its antigen is unknown. The sample comprised PBMCs or a T cell subset sorted from them (not recorded which). This receptor was obtained from a young man who had mild COVID-19 (a few samples of this study predate the infection). Cell type and time point are not known. The rearrangement joins TRBV7-9 to TRBJ2-1; the match to TRBD2 covers 15 bases. The CDR3 nucleotides read TGTGCCAGCAGCTCCGGACTAGCGGGGGGGCACTACAATGAGCAGTTCTTC. Protein product: CASSSGLAGGHYNEQFF. The full variable domain, in which reference TRBV7-9 and TRBJ2-1 provide the parts outside the CDR3, is DTGVSQNPRHKITKRGQNVTFRCDPISEHNRLYWYRQTLGQGPEFLTYFQNEAQLEKSRLLSDRFSAERPKGSFSTLEIQRTEQGDSAMYLCASSSGLAGGHYNEQFFGPGTRLTVL.